The TCR beta chain described here comes from a study of blood T cell repertoires in COVID-19. One Seattle source followed patients from active infection through their disease course. Sequencing was performed with immunoSEQ multiplex PCR; in TCRdb, only in-frame clones are kept and a portion is missing. The profile covers some 320,000 clones, with under 90% appearing a single time and around 10% taken by the ten largest. This CDR3 is 14 amino acids long. CDR1 is DFQATT, CDR2 SNEGSKA, per germline (reference sequence). The V end lost 3 bases, the J end lost 1 base, and 12 bases lay between the germline ends.

The sequenced sample was peripheral blood. The chain links TRBV20-1 to TRBJ1-2; D gene ambiguous. The TCR comes from a woman aged 30 to 39 with COVID-19, enrolled during active disease. For the CDR3, the DNA is TGCAGTGCTAGTCCGGTTGCCGTTAACTATGGCTACACCTTC. The encoded protein is CSASPVAVNYGYTF.